This T cell receptor beta chain was captured by sequencing in a study of cytotoxic CD8 clonotypes in ibrutinib-treated CLL. Study at large: Mean per-sample yields comprised around 280,000 productive templates and 94,082 productive rearrangements.

This clone has just one count. The method was immunoSEQ multiplex PCR; TCRdb's version includes in-frame clones alone and lacks a portion of them. This sample has around 70,000 clones, with around two thirds found just once. The TCR comes from a human donor with chronic lymphocytic leukemia. The source was PBMCs, collected after 12 months of ibrutinib treatment.

The DNA of the CDR3 is TGCGCCAGCAGCCTACACCCAGCAAACTCTGGGGCCAACGTCCTGACTTTC. This encodes CASSLHPANSGANVLTF. V gene TRBV10-2 combines with J gene TRBJ2-6; D gene uncertain. The length of the CDR3 is 17 residues. V was pared by 6 bases and J by 0 bases, with 15 bases between. The germline CDR1 and CDR2 sequences are WSHSY and SAAADI.